Following are 7 T cell receptor beta chains from one sample sequenced in a study of T cell changes during pregnancy in multiple sclerosis. Assay used: immunoSEQ multiplex PCR; TCRdb lists only in-frame clones, some missing. The table lists more than 50,000 clones, 75% to 95% of them singletons. This specimen was peripheral blood, taken after pregnancy. All receptors derive from a female donor in good health, enrolled as a control in a pregnancy study.

J is TRBJ2-1 and V is TRBV6-9, with D perhaps TRBD1 (5 bases). Germline lookup yields CDR1 MNHGY and CDR2 SVAAGI. Deletions cut 2 bases from V and 10 bases from J, with 15 bases between. The CDR3 is 14 amino acids. The CDR3 bases are TGTGCCAGCAGTTATCGACTTGCCAAGGGGGAGCAGTTCTTC. It yields the protein CASSYRLAKGEQFF.

This clone was found once. The chain joins TRBV19 to TRBJ1-2, with TRBD1 matching over 7 bases. CDR1 and CDR2 (germline): LNHDA, SQIVND (reference sequence). The CDR3 has 16 amino acids. The ends lost 3 bases at V and 4 bases at J; junction bases unmatched: 11. CDR3 region: CASSIRDRDLGYGYTF. DNA for the CDR3: TGTGCCAGTAGTATCCGGGACAGAGATTTAGGCTATGGCTACACCTTC.

The chain links TRBV9 to TRBJ2-1; 8 bases match TRBD2. The germline V gene has CDR1 SGDLS and CDR2 YYNGEE. V gave up 4 bases and J gave up 3 bases; unmatched junction bases: 6. This CDR3 spans 15 amino acids. The CDR3 nucleotides read TGTGCCAGCAGCCCGTCGGGGGGGATCTACAATGAGCAGTTCTTC. Translation: CASSPSGGIYNEQFF.

The rearrangement uses TRBV4-1 and TRBJ1-2, with 7 bases matching TRBD1. There are 13 residues in the CDR3. V lost 3 bases, J lost 6 bases, and 4 bases stayed unmatched. CDR1 and CDR2 (germline): MGHRA, YSYEKL. The CDR3 DNA follows: TGCGCCAGCAGCCAGACAGGGACCGATGGCTACACCTTC. This codes for CASSQTGTDGYTF.

The CDR3 nucleotides read TGTGCCAGCAGTTTATGGAGTCAGCCCCAGCATTTT. Encoded protein: CASSLWSQPQHF. The chain links TRBV27 to TRBJ1-5, with D hard to call. V gave up 1 base and J gave up 6 bases, with 4 bases separating them. This CDR3 spans 12 amino acids. The germline CDR1 and CDR2 sequences are MNHEY and SMNVEV (reference sequence).

This clone is a singleton in its sample. CDR3 bases: TGTGCCAGCAGTTTATTCACGGGGAGCAATCAGCCCCAGCATTTT. Encoded protein: CASSLFTGSNQPQHF. The rearrangement links TRBV27 to TRBJ1-5; D is undetermined. CDR3 size: 15 residues. The germline V gene encodes CDR1 MNHEY and CDR2 SMNVEV (reference sequence). The ends were cut back, 1 base at V and 1 base at J, with 8 bases in the middle.

The chain employs TRBV7-9 and TRBJ2-4; 8 bases line up with TRBD2. CDR1 and CDR2 (germline): SEHNR, FQNEAQ (reference sequence). Losses at the gene ends were 0 bases for V and 10 bases for J; bases not matched to a gene: 5. The CDR3 consists of 14 residues. CDR3 in DNA: TGTGCCAGCAGCTTAGCGATGACTAGCGCTATTCAGTACTTC. This sequence encodes CASSLAMTSAIQYF.